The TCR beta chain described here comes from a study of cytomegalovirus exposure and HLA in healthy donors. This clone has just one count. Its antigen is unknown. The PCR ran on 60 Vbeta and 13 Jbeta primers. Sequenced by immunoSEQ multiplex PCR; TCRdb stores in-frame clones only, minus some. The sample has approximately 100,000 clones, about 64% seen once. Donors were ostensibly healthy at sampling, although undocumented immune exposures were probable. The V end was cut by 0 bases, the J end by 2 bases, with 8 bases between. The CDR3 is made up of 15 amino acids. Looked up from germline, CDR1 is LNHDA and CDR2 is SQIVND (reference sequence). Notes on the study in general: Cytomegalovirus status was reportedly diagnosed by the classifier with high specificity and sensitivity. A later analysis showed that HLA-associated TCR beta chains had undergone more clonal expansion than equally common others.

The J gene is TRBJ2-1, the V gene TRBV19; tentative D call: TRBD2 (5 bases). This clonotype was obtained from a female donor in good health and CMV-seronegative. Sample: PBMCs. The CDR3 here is CASSIEGVTYNEQFF. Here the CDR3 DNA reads TGTGCCAGTAGTATAGAGGGAGTGACCTACAATGAGCAGTTCTTC.